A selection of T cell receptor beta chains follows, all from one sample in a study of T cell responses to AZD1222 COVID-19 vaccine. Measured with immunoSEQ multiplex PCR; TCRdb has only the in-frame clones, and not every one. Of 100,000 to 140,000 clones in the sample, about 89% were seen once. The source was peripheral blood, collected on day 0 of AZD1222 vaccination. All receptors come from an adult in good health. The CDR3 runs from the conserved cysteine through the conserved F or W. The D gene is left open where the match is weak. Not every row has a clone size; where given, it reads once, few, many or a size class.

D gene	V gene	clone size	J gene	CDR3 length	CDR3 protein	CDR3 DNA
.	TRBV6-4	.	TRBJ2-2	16	CASSVEKQGNTGELFF	TGTGCCAGCAGTGTGGAAAAGCAGGGGAACACCGGGGAGCTGTTTTTT
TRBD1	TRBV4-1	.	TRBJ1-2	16	CASSQGTGGVNYGYTF	TGCGCCAGCAGCCAGGGGACAGGCGGTGTTAACTATGGCTACACCTTC
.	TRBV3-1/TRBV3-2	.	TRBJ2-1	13	CASSQYSLVEQFF	TGTGCCAGCAGCCAATACAGCCTTGTAGAGCAGTTCTTC
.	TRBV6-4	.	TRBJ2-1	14	CASSAAAYWGEQFF	TGTGCCAGCAGTGCAGCGGCATATTGGGGTGAGCAGTTCTTC
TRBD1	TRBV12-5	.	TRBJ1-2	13	CASGRTGRGGYTF	TGTGCTAGTGGACGGACAGGGCGGGGTGGCTACACCTTC
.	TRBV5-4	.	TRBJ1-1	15	CASSPSAGWGTEAFF	TGTGCCAGCAGCCCTTCCGCAGGATGGGGCACTGAAGCTTTCTTT
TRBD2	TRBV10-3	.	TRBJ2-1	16	CAISERETSGYNEQFF	TGTGCCATCAGTGAGCGTGAAACTAGCGGTTACAATGAGCAGTTCTTC
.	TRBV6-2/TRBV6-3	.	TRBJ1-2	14	CASSRTGSYYGYTF	TGTGCCAGCAGTAGAACAGGGAGTTACTATGGCTACACCTTC
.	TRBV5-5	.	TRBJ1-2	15	CASSLAEVGDYGYTF	TGTGCCAGCAGCTTGGCCGAGGTGGGCGACTATGGCTACACCTTC
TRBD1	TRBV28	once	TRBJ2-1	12	CASSGTGGLQFF	TGTGCCAGCAGTGGAACAGGGGGGTTGCAGTTCTTC
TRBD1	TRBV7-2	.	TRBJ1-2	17	CASSLAFSDRGLYGYTF	TGTGCCAGCAGCTTAGCTTTCTCCGACAGGGGATTATATGGCTACACCTTC
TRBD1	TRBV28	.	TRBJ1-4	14	CASRRTGSSGKLFF	TGTGCCAGCAGACGGACAGGGTCTTCAGGAAAACTGTTTTTT
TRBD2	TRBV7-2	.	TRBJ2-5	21	CASSLAVLGGTSGREHETQYF	TGTGCCAGCAGCTTAGCCGTCCTCGGTGGGACTAGCGGGAGGGAGCACGAGACCCAGTACTTC
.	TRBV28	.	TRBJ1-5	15	CASSSGGNSNQPQHF	TGTGCCAGCAGTTCTGGGGGAAATAGCAATCAGCCCCAGCATTTT
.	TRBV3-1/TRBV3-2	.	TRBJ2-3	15	CASSQGPASTDTQYF	TGTGCCAGCAGCCAAGGCCCGGCAAGCACAGATACGCAGTATTTT
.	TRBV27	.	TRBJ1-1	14	CASALLTGSAEAFF	TGTGCCAGCGCCCTTTTAACAGGGAGCGCTGAAGCTTTCTTT
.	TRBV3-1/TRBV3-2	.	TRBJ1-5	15	CASSQEAGHNQPQHF	TGTGCCAGCAGCCAAGAGGCAGGGCACAATCAGCCCCAGCATTTT
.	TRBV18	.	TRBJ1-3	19	CASSTPGHPAGTSGNTIYF	TGTGCCAGCTCAACTCCGGGACACCCTGCGGGTACTTCTGGAAACACCATATATTTT